The TCR beta chain under discussion was sequenced for a study of cytomegalovirus exposure and HLA in healthy donors. Findings and caveats of the study: Most sequenced TCRs were rare (though some public TCRs occurred in many donors). Published work reported that the classifier diagnosed cytomegalovirus status with high specificity and sensitivity.

The CDR3 sequence is 13 residues long. Trimming took 4 bases from V and 8 from J, leaving 15 bases between them. From germline, CDR1 is SGHNT and CDR2 YYREEE (reference sequence). A note on this clone: Its antigen is as yet unknown.

This PCR relied on a set of 60 Vbeta primers and 13 Jbeta primers. The repertoire was sequenced with immunoSEQ multiplex PCR; TCRdb's copy has only in-frame clones and lacks some. The table records 50,000 or so clones, around 70% of them present only once. This sequence originates from a man younger than 35 in good health and CMV-seronegative. The chain employs TRBV5-4 and TRBJ1-2, with D uncertain. The sample consisted of PBMCs. The CDR3 nucleotides are TGTGCCAGCAGCGCAGACCAGGTGCGCGGCTACACCTTC. Protein product: CASSADQVRGYTF. The full variable domain, its missing parts supplied by reference TRBV5-4 and TRBJ1-2, is ETGVTQSPTHLIKTRGQQVTLRCSSQSGHNTVSWYQQALGQGPQFIFQYYREEENGRGNFPPRFSGLQFPNYSSELNVNALELDDSALYLCASSADQVRGYTFGSGTRLTVV.